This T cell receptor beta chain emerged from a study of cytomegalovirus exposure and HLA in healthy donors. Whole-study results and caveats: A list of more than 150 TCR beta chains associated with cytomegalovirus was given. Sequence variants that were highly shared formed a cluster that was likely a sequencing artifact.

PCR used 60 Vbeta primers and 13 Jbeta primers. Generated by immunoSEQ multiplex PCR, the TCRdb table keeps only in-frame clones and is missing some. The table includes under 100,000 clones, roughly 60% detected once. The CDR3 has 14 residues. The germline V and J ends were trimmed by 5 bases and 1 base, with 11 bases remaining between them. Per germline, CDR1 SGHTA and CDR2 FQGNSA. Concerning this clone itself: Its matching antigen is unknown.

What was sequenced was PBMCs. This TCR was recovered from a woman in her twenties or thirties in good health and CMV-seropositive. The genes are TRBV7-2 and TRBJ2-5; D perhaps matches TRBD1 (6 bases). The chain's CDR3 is CASSPTGTQETQYF. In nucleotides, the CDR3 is TGTGCCAGCAGCCCAACAGGGACCCAAGAGACCCAGTACTTC. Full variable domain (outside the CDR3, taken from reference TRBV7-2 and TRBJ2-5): GAGVSQSPSNKVTEKGKDVELRCDPISGHTALYWYRQSLGQGLEFLIYFQGNSAPDKSGLPSDRFSAERTGGSVSTLTIQRTQQEDSAVYLCASSPTGTQETQYFGPGTRLLVL.